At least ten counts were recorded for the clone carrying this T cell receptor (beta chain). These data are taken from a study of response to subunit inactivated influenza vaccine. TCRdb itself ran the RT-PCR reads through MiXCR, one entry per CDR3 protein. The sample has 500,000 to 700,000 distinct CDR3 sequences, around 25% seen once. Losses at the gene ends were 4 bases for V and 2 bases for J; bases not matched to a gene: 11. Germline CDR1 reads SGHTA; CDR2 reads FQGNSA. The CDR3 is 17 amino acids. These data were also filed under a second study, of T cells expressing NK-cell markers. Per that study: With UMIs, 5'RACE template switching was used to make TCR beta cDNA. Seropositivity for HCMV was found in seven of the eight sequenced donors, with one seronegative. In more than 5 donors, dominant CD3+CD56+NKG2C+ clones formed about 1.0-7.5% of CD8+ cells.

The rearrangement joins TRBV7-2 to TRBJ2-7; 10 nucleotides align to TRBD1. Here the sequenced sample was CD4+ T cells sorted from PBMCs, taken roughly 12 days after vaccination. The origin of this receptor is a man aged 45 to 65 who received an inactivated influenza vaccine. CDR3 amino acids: CASSYARGGQGTYEQYF. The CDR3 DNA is TGTGCCAGCAGCTACGCTAGAGGGGGACAGGGGACCTACGAGCAGTACTTC.